The clone carrying this T cell receptor (beta chain) was seen ten or more times. The junction does not match germline at one end; this may be a read error. The record originates from a study of regulatory T cells in long-lasting Graves disease. The time point was: newly diagnosed GD, antithyroid drugs for less than 3 months. Isolated PBMC RNA provided the starting material for the TCR library. Assembly of TCR beta libraries relied on iRepertoire HTBI primers together with Arm-PCR of CDR3 regions. TCRdb reprocessed the multiplex PCR reads with MiXCR, giving one entry per CDR3 protein. The sample includes approximately 400,000 distinct CDR3 sequences, around 16% of them seen just once. The CDR3 sequence is 16 residues long. CDR1 and CDR2 from the germline V gene are SGHRS and YFSETQ.

The sample consisted of peripheral blood mononuclear cells (PBMCs), taken at new diagnosis, from a patient treated with antithyroid drugs. The chain employs TRBV5-1 and TRBJ1-4; unclear D gene. The TCR sequence derives from a female donor with Graves disease. The CDR3 spells CASSPVPITTYEKLFF. CDR3 DNA sequence: TGTGCCAGCAGTCCCGTGCCTATCACAACCTATGAAAAACTGTTTTTT.